The sample holds many counts of the clone carrying this TCR beta chain. From germline, CDR1 is SGHTA and CDR2 FQGNSA. The CDR3 runs to 15 residues. V lost 2 bases to trimming and J lost 9 bases; unmatched junction nucleotides: 5. These data come from a study of T-cell reconstitution after alpha-beta-depleted transplantation in children. Preparation of the TCRbeta library used unique molecular identifiers. MiXCR was run by TCRdb on the PCR reads, yielding one entry per CDR3 protein. The table includes approximately 350,000 distinct CDR3 sequences, 13% detected once. This chain joins TRBV7-2 and TRBJ2-1; 12 nucleotides agree with TRBD2. Sequencing used PBMCs, obtained from the stem cell graft. This TCR came from a human donor who donated a stem cell graft to a child with Fanconi anemia. CDR3 region: CASSLRLAGVGEQFF. In DNA form, the CDR3 reads TGTGCCAGCAGCTTACGACTAGCGGGGGTGGGTGAGCAGTTCTTC.